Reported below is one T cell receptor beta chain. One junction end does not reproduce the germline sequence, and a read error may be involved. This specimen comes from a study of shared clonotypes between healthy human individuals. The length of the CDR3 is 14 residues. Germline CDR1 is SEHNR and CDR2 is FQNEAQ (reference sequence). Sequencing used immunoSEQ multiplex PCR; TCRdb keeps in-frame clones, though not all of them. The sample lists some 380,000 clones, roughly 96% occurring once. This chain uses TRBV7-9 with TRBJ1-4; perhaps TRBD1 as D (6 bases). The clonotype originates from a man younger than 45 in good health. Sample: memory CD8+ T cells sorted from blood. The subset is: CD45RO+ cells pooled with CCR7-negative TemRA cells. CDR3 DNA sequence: TGTGCCAGCAGCTTGTGGAAAGGGGGAGCCAACTTAGATTGG. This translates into CASSLWKGGANLDW.